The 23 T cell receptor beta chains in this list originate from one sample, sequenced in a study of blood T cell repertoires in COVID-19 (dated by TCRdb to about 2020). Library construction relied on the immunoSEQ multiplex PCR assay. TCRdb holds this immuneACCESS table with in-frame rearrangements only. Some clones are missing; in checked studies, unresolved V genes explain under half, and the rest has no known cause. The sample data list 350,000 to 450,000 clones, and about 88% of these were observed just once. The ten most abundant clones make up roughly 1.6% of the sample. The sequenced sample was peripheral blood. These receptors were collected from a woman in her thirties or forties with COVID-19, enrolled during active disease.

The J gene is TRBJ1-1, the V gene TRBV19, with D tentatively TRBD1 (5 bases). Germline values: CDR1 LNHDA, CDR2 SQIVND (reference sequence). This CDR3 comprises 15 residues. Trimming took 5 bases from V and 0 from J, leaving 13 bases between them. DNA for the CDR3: TGTGCCAGTAGTGTGCAGGGCCCGATGAACACTGAAGCTTTCTTT. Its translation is CASSVQGPMNTEAFF.

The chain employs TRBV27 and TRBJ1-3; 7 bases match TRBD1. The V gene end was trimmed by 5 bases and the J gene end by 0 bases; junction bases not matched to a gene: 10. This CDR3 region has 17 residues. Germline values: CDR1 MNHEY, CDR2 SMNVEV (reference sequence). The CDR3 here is CASSPSRGRISGNTIYF. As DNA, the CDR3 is TGTGCCAGCAGTCCCTCGAGGGGGCGGATCTCTGGAAACACCATATATTTT.

DNA for the CDR3: TGTGCCAGCAGCTTGGAACAGGGGATAGGGACTGAAGCTTTCTTT. Translating it yields CASSLEQGIGTEAFF. The chain uses TRBV11-2 and TRBJ1-1; the match to TRBD1 covers 7 bases. The trim removed 3 bases at V and 5 bases at J, leaving 9 bases unmatched. CDR1 and CDR2 from the germline V gene are SGHAT and FQNNGV. CDR3 size: 15 residues.

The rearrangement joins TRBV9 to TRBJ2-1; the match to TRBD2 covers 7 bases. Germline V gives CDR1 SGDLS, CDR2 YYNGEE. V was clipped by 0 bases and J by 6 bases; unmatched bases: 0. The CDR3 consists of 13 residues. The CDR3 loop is CASSVGEGNEQFF. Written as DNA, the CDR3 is TGTGCCAGCAGCGTAGGGGAGGGCAATGAGCAGTTCTTC.

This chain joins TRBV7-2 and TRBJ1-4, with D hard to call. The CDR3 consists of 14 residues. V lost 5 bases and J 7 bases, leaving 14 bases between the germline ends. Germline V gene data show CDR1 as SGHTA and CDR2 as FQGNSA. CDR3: CASSQGSRSEKLFF. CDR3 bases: TGTGCCAGCAGCCAAGGGAGTCGTAGTGAAAAACTGTTTTTT.

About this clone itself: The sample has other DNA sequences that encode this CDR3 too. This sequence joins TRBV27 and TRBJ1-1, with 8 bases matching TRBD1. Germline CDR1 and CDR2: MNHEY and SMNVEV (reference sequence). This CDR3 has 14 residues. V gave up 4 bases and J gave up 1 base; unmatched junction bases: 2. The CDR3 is CASSSTGGNTEAFF. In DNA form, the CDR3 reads TGTGCCAGCAGTTCCACAGGGGGGAACACTGAAGCTTTCTTT.

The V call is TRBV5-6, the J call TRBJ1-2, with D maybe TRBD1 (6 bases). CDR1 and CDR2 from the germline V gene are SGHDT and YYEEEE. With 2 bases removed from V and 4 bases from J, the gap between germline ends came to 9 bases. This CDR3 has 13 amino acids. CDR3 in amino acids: CASSFRGSYGYTF. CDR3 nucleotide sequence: TGTGCCAGCAGCTTCAGGGGTTCCTATGGCTACACCTTC.

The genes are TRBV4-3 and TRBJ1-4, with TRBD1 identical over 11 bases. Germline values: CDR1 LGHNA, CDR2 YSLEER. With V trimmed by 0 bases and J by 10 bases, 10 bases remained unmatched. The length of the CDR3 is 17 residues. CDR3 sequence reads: CASSQETPGTGGRKLFF. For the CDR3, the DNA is TGCGCCAGCAGCCAAGAAACCCCCGGGACAGGGGGAAGAAAACTGTTTTTT.

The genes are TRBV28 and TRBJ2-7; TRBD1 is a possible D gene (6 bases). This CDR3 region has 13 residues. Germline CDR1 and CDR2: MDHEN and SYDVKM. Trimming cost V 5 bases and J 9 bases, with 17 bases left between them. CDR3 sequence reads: CASSPWTVSGQYF. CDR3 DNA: TGTGCCAGCAGTCCCTGGACAGTCAGCGGGCAGTACTTC.

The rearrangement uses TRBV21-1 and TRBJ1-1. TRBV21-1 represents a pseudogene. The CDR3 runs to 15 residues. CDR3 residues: CASIPKAGRDTEAFF. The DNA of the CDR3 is TGTGCCAGCATCCCTAAGGCCGGGAGGGACACTGAAGCTTTCTTT.

The DNA for the CDR3 is TGTGCCAGCAGCTTGACCCCTAGATCGGAGACCCAGTACTTC. This encodes CASSLTPRSETQYF. The chain is built from TRBV7-2 and TRBJ2-5; no clear D gene. V gave up 3 bases and J gave up 5 bases, with 13 bases separating them. Looked up from germline, CDR1 is SGHTA and CDR2 is FQGNSA. This CDR3 contains 14 residues.

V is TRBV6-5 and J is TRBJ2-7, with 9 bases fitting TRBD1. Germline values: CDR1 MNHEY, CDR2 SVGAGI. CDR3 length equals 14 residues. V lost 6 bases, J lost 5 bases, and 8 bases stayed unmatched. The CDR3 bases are TGTGCCAGCAGGACCGGGACAGGGAACAACGAGCAGTACTTC. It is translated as CASRTGTGNNEQYF.

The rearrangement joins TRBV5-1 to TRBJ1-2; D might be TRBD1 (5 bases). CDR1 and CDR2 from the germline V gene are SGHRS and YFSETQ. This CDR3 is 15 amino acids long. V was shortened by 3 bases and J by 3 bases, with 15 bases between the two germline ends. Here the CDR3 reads CASSSVDKNDYGYTF. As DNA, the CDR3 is TGCGCCAGCAGCTCGGTGGACAAAAACGACTATGGCTACACCTTC.

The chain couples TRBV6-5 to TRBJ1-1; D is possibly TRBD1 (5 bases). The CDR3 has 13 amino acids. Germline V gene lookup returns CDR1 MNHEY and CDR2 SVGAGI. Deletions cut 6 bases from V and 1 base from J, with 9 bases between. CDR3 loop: CASRRQRNTEAFF. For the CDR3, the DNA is TGTGCCAGCAGGAGACAGAGGAACACTGAAGCTTTCTTT.

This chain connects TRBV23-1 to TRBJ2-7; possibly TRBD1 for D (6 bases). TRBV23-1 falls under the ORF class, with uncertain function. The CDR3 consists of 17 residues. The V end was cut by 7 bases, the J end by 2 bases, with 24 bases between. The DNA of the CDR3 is TGCGCCAGCAAGACCCCTATTCGGGACATTATAACCTACGAGCAGTACTTC. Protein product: CASKTPIRDIITYEQYF.

CDR3 region: CASSLWATGGGVDGYTF. DNA for the CDR3: TGTGCCAGCAGTTTATGGGCCACAGGTGGTGGTGTAGATGGCTACACCTTC. The V call is TRBV28, the J call TRBJ1-2; perhaps TRBD1 as D (5 bases). Germline CDR1 reads MDHEN; CDR2 reads SYDVKM. This CDR3 region has 17 residues. The V and J ends lost 0 bases and 6 bases respectively, with 20 bases between them.

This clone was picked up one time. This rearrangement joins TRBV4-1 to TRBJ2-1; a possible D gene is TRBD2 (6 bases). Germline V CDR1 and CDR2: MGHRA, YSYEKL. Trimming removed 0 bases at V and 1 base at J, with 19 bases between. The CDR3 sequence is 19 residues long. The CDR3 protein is CASSQEGGRGWGSYNEQFF. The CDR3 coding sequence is TGCGCCAGCAGCCAAGAAGGAGGGCGGGGTTGGGGTTCCTACAATGAGCAGTTCTTC.

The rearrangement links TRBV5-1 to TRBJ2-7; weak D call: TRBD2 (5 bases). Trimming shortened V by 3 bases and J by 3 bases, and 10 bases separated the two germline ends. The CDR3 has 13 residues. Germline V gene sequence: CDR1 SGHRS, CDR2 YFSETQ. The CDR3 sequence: CASSSVRGYEQYF. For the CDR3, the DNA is TGCGCCAGCAGCTCAGTCCGGGGCTACGAGCAGTACTTC.

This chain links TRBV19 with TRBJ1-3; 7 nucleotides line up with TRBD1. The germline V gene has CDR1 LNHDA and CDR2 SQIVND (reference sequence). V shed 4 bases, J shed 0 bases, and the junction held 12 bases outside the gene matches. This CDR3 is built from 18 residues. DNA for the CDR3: TGTGCCAGTAGTACCCGTATACCAGGGGGTAGCTCTGGAAACACCATATATTTT. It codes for CASSTRIPGGSSGNTIYF.

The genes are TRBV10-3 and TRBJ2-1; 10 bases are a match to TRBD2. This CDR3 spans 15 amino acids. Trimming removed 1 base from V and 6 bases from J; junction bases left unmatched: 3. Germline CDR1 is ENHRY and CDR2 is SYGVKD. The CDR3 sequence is CAISEFTSGTNEQFF. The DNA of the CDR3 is TGTGCCATCAGTGAGTTTACTAGCGGGACCAATGAGCAGTTCTTC.

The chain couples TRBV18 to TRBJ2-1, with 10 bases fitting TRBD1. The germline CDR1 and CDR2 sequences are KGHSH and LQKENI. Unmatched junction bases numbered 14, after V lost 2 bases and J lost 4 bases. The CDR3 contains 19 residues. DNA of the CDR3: TGTGCCAGCTCACCAGGATCTGTTACACGGGACAGGGGTTACAATGAGCAGTTCTTC. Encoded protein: CASSPGSVTRDRGYNEQFF.

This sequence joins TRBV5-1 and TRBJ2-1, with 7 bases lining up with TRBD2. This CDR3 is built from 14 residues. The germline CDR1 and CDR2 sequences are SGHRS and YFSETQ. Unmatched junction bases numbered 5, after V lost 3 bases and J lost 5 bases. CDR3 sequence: CASSYGTTNNEQFF. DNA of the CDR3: TGCGCCAGCAGCTACGGGACTACTAACAATGAGCAGTTCTTC.

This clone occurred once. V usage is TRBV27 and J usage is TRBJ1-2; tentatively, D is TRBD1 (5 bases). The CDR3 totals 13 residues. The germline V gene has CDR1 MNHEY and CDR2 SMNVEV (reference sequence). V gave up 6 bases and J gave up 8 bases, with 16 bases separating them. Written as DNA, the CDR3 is TGTGCCAGCAGAAAGGTGGGGGGTGGAGGCTACACCTTC. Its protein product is CASRKVGGGGYTF.